By sample fraction, the clone carrying this T cell receptor (beta chain) is medium-sized. Its antigen is undetermined. The sample originates from a study of immune heterogeneity within non-small cell lung tumors. Study-wide results and caveats: Different tumor locations in one patient shared dominant CDR3 beta clonotypes yet harbored unique high-frequency clones. Largely distinct from one individual patient to the next were the high-frequency T-cell receptor beta clonotypes.

Each sample used approximately 590 ng of genomic DNA from bulk tumor tissue. In surgery, several biopsies were collected from each primary tumor at widely spaced sites. It was patients with untreated, newly diagnosed non-small cell lung cancer who underwent curative surgery. A total of about 15 patients with newly diagnosed non-small cell lung cancer, all of whom were undergoing surgery with curative intent, made up the donors. V was cut by 5 bases and J by 2 bases, with 13 bases left in between. This CDR3 is 15 amino acids long. Germline-derived CDR1 and CDR2 are SEHNR and FQNEAQ (reference sequence). Amplifying TCR beta CDR3 involved multiplex PCR carried out with 32 V and 13 J primers. TCRdb redid the calling of the multiplex PCR reads with MiXCR, one entry per CDR3 protein. Among about 6,400 distinct CDR3 sequences listed, under 25% were seen once.

V and J are TRBV7-9 and TRBJ1-3; D gene unclear. Input material: lung tumor tissue. The clonotype comes from a man between 65 and 79 years old with non-small cell lung cancer. The DNA of the CDR3 is TGTGCCAGCAGCCCCCCGGCGTCAGCTGGAAACACCATATATTTT. The encoded protein is CASSPPASAGNTIYF.